This T cell receptor (beta chain) was found in a study of blood T cell repertoires in COVID-19. Measured with immunoSEQ multiplex PCR; TCRdb has only the in-frame clones, and not every one. Found here are some 8,000 clones, less than 85% of them singletons; the top ten hold roughly a sixth. Material: peripheral blood. The source of this sequence is a human donor with active COVID-19. The donor label of this sample is uncertain.

As DNA, the CDR3 is TGTGCCAGCAGCTTAGGTCCGAGGGTGGGGAACTACGAGCAGTACTTC. It translates to CASSLGPRVGNYEQYF. The V and J genes are TRBV11-3 and TRBJ2-7; a possible D gene is TRBD2 (5 bases). The CDR3 is 16 amino acids. Looked up from germline, CDR1 is SGHNT and CDR2 is YENEEA. The germline V and J ends were trimmed by 1 base and 3 bases, with 16 bases remaining between them. Full variable domain (remainder filled in from reference TRBV11-3 and TRBJ2-7): EAGVVQSPRYKIIEKKQPVAFWCNPISGHNTLYWYLQNLGQGPELLIRYENEEAVDDSQLPKDRFSAERLKGVDSTLKIQPAELGDSAVYLCASSLGPRVGNYEQYFGPGTRLTVT.